One T cell receptor (beta chain) is described in this entry. Its matching antigen is unknown. Tumor tissue was taken before any definitive surgery or chemotherapy was given. This table comes from immunoSEQ multiplex PCR, and its TCRdb copy is limited to in-frame clones, with some not included. The sample lists approximately 6,200 clones; approximately 72% were seen once. Per germline, CDR1 SGHDT and CDR2 YYEEEE. CDR3 length: 16 amino acids. The trim removed 0 bases at V and 4 bases at J, leaving 3 bases unmatched. The data were obtained in a study of high-grade serous ovarian cancer treatment subgroups. Turning to the study itself: Samples averaged 14,192 reads and several thousand unique TCR beta rearrangements. Broader study findings: These tumor repertoires lack spatial information from bulk sequencing. Clonal relatedness tracked neoantigen level, and by trend copy number and mutation load. CDR1 and CDR2 were left unanalyzed; analyses focused on CDR3.

The receptor comes from a human donor with high-grade serous ovarian cancer. The sequencing sample was made of tumor tissue. The J gene is TRBJ2-1, the V gene TRBV5-6; TRBD2 matches at 11 bases. The DNA for the CDR3 is TGTGCCAGCAGCTTGGATAGCGGGAGGGATTACAATGAGCAGTTCTTC. Its translation: CASSLDSGRDYNEQFF.